This T cell receptor beta chain was identified during a study of T cells in Graves' hyperthyroidism and ophthalmopathy (dated 2019 in TCRdb). Context from the whole study: Peripheral blood samples were taken at initial diagnosis, before any treatment was given. TCR V-J signatures able to tell the groups apart were searched for in a discovery cohort of 90 to 100 patients, of whom roughly 42 had Graves' ophthalmopathy and 55 to 65 had stable Graves' hyperthyroidism. Prospective prediction of ophthalmopathy was tested in an independent validation cohort consisting of about 20 hyperthyroidism patients and approximately 16 patients who later progressed to ophthalmopathy. For training and testing, the 100 patients in the discovery cohort were randomly divided in a 7:3 ratio. In several Graves' hyperthyroidism patients, the study also compared T-cell repertoires from thyroid tissue with T-cell repertoires from blood. Following sampling, methimazole starting at 30 mg daily was given to hyperthyroidism patients, and high-dose intravenous methylprednisolone was given to ophthalmopathy patients. The paper describes TCR Vbeta CDR3 sequencing of 140 or so peripheral blood samples, made up of some 40 ophthalmopathy patients, approximately 76 hyperthyroidism patients and 17 progressor patients. The investigation overall reported the following: Ophthalmopathy was separated from stable hyperthyroidism by a 13 V-J signature model, with approximately 85% sensitivity and roughly 81% specificity obtained in cross-validation and 80%/75% obtained in testing. Most expanded thyroid clonotypes (frequency above 0.001) were also detected in blood, suggesting blood repertoires may reflect thyroid immune responses. Sample size was not statistically predetermined, and blinding of investigators to group allocation was not performed. In validation, the model predicted progression to ophthalmopathy a median of about 6.5 months before onset, with 65% to 71% sensitivity and roughly 72% specificity.

The hyperthyroidism patients were between 18 and 65 years old and newly diagnosed, with a disease duration of less than 2 months. Patients with uncontrolled infections, other autoimmune diseases, pregnancy or lactation were excluded. Diagnoses relied on clinical symptoms, serum thyroxine and TRAb, thyroid ultrasound and orbital computed tomography. For progressor patients, blood was drawn at the first diagnosis of hyperthyroidism, before any ophthalmopathy symptoms had appeared. PBMCs were isolated from 7.5 to 10 ml of fresh peripheral blood by Ficoll-Paque density gradient centrifugation. Patients classed as progressors first received a Graves' hyperthyroidism diagnosis and then went on to develop ophthalmopathy during follow-up. Total RNA was extracted with Trizol reagent, and quality was checked on an Agilent 2100 Bioanalyzer. This clonotype was detected a few times. The antigen this receptor binds is unknown. Base qualities are missing; no much larger clone stands one base away.

From the cysteine up to the phenylalanine, the CDR3 has a length of 16 residues. Only CDR3 DNA remains: 48 bases, in frame from the first base. Ends trimmed: V by 4 bases, J by 12 bases; bases unmatched to a gene: 17. Per the germline V gene (reference sequence), SGHNT is the CDR1 and YYREEE is the CDR2. The TCR beta CDR3 regions were amplified from the RNA transcripts. For the first round of RT-PCR on the TCR CDR3, the HTBI primer set was used together with the Qiagen OneStep RT-PCR kit. A second multiplex PCR round built the libraries, followed by size selection and purification. Sequencing of the libraries was done on an Illumina HiSeq2000 using paired-end 100 bp reads. For the original study's pipeline: Raw data were processed with SOAPnuke, discarding reads with adapters, uncalled bases, mean Phred below 15, or no exact constant-primer or identifier match. High-quality paired reads were merged using COPE v1.2.5, and each unique nucleotide sequence was defined as a clonotype. MiTCR v1.1 was used to align clonotypes to the IMGT TRBV, TRBD and TRBJ reference segments. Analysis was restricted to V-J combinations with a frequency above 0.0001, which covered roughly 99% of repertoires. The TCS score was defined as the ratio of F50 (clonal expansion) to E x V (chaos), calculated using BLOSUM62-based TCRdist between CDR3 peptides within each V-J. Welch's t-statistics and random forest reduced 450 to 600 V-J features to 13, which were used in a naive Bayes classifier (R e1071). TCRdb applied fastp at Q25 and MiXCR to the public reads, then kept only in-frame beta chains. Records with the same CDR3 protein are collapsed into one entry carrying the most frequent genes and DNA. These V and J calls originate from TCRdb's pipeline instead of the authors' own analysis. Counted in this sample were approximately 260,000 distinct CDR3 sequences; roughly 15% of them appeared once. Around 30% of the sample is taken by the ten largest.

Source material: blood. The receptor was isolated from a woman aged 45-59 years with Graves' hyperthyroidism that later progressed to Graves' ophthalmopathy. In this chain, TRBV5-4 is recombined with TRBJ2-5; 11 bases in the middle match TRBD2. The DNA sequence is TGTGCCAGCAGCGAGAATCCGGGACTAGCGGAACTTGAAAAGTACTTC. Its protein is CASSENPGLAELEKYF.